This T cell receptor beta chain comes out of a study of shared T cell receptors in the human thymus. Measured with immunoSEQ multiplex PCR; TCRdb has only the in-frame clones, and not every one. In the table there are roughly 700,000 clones, around nine tenths of which are singletons. Deletions cut 1 base from V and 1 base from J, with 16 bases between. The CDR3 has 17 amino acids. CDR1 and CDR2 from the germline V gene are MNHEY and SMNVEV (reference sequence). This sample also appeared in a second study, on human thymus T cells.

Sample: thymocytes. The TCR was taken from a boy younger than two with a congenital heart defect. The chain uses TRBV27 and TRBJ1-1, with D maybe TRBD1 (6 bases). This CDR3 reads CASSLLYKRGGNTEAFF. Written as DNA, the CDR3 is TGTGCCAGCAGTTTATTATACAAAAGAGGGGGGAACACTGAAGCTTTCTTT.